This TCR beta chain was sequenced for a study of T cell repertoires in cytomegalovirus infection. This clonotype came up a few times. Its antigen is unknown. The CDR3 is made up of 14 amino acids. Trimming removed 5 bases at V and 0 bases at J, with 10 bases between. The V gene's germline CDR1 is MNHEY and CDR2 SVGAGI. TCRdb independently ran MiXCR on the reads; one entry per CDR3 protein. Of approximately 990,000 distinct CDR3 sequences listed, around a third are singletons. Study-level findings and limits: CMV-specific HLA-C-restricted TCR beta clonotypes dominated the ex vivo response.

Sample: cultured CD8+ T cells from PBMCs, taken from culture after CMV antigen stimulation. This clonotype was sampled from a human donor in good health (CMV status not recorded). Some clones in this sample may be carry-over from other donors' samples. This rearrangement joins TRBV6-5 to TRBJ1-2; D is uncertain. The CDR3 DNA follows: TGTGCCAGCAGTAACCTGGGCCCTAACTATGGCTACACCTTC. Its protein product is CASSNLGPNYGYTF.